These T cell receptor beta chains were read from a single sample in a study of blood T cell repertoires in COVID-19. Profiled with immunoSEQ multiplex PCR; TCRdb holds only in-frame clones, not every one. This table has some 460,000 clones, about 85% appearing once. What was sequenced was PBMCs or T cells enriched from blood (not recorded which). The origin of the receptors is a young woman who had recovered from COVID-19. The CDR3 runs from the conserved cysteine through the conserved F or W. D genes are given only for firm matches. The listing skips clone size in some rows; elsewhere it reads once, few, many or a size class.

DNA: TGCGCCAGCAGCCAGGGGGGAGTCGGTGGTAATTCACCCCTCCACTTT; CDR3: CASSQGGVGGNSPLHF; J: TRBJ1-6; D: -; size: -; V: TRBV4-1
DNA: TGTGCCAGCTCACCAAACCCGACAGGGGCCGAAAAACTGTTTTTT; CDR3: CASSPNPTGAEKLFF; J: TRBJ1-4; D: TRBD1; size: -; V: TRBV18
DNA: TGTGCCAGCAGCCAGCGGGGACTAGCGGAGAACATTCAGTACTTC; CDR3: CASSQRGLAENIQYF; J: TRBJ2-4; D: TRBD2; size: -; V: TRBV4-2
DNA: TGTGCCAGCAGCCAAGTTGAAGGGAGGGGAGTCGGGGAGCTGTTTTTT; CDR3: CASSQVEGRGVGELFF; J: TRBJ2-2; D: TRBD2; size: -; V: TRBV14
DNA: TGTGCCACCAGCAGAGTTGGAGGCAGTGAAGCTTTCTTT; CDR3: CATSRVGGSEAFF; J: TRBJ1-1; D: -; size: -; V: TRBV15
DNA: TGTGCCAGCAGCTTAGGGGCGGGGATAGGAGGCTACACCTTC; CDR3: CASSLGAGIGGYTF; J: TRBJ1-2; D: -; size: -; V: TRBV7-8
DNA: TGCGCCAGCAGCCAAGTGGCCGGGAACGATGAAAAACTGTTTTTT; CDR3: CASSQVAGNDEKLFF; J: TRBJ1-4; D: -; size: few; V: TRBV4-1
DNA: TGTGCCAGTAGTCTAAGTGCGGGCTACACCTTC; CDR3: CASSLSAGYTF; J: TRBJ1-2; D: -; size: -; V: TRBV19
DNA: TGTGCCAGCAGTTTAAGCCCGGGACTTTACCCCACCGGGGAGCTGTTTTTT; CDR3: CASSLSPGLYPTGELFF; J: TRBJ2-2; D: -; size: -; V: TRBV27
DNA: TGTGCCAGCAGCTTGGGCGGCCTTTACTCTGGAAACACCATATATTTT; CDR3: CASSLGGLYSGNTIYF; J: TRBJ1-3; D: -; size: -; V: TRBV5-6
DNA: TGTGCCAGCTCACGGACAGGGGGCGCGGACACTGAAGCTTTCTTT; CDR3: CASSRTGGADTEAFF; J: TRBJ1-1; D: TRBD1; size: once; V: TRBV18
DNA: TGTGCCAGCAGTGAAGGATTGGTTGCAGGGGAGCAGCCCCAGCATTTT; CDR3: CASSEGLVAGEQPQHF; J: TRBJ1-5; D: -; size: -; V: TRBV6-1
DNA: TGTGCCAGCAGCCAGGGGAGGGGATACTCTGGAAACACCATATATTTT; CDR3: CASSQGRGYSGNTIYF; J: TRBJ1-3; D: -; size: -; V: TRBV3-1/TRBV3-2
DNA: TGCAGCGCCAGACAGGGGGCCGACACTGAAGCTTTCTTT; CDR3: CSARQGADTEAFF; J: TRBJ1-1; D: TRBD1; size: -; V: TRBV29-1
DNA: TGTGCCAGCAGTCCGACTAGCGGGGATGCAGATACGCAGTATTTT; CDR3: CASSPTSGDADTQYF; J: TRBJ2-3; D: TRBD2; size: -; V: TRBV28
DNA: TGTGCCAGCAGGACAAGGGGACAGACGAACACCGGGGAGCTGTTTTTT; CDR3: CASRTRGQTNTGELFF; J: TRBJ2-2; D: TRBD1; size: few; V: TRBV28
DNA: TGTGCCAGCAGGTACCAGGGAAAGGAGACCCAGTACTTC; CDR3: CASRYQGKETQYF; J: TRBJ2-5; D: -; size: -; V: TRBV6-5
DNA: TGCGCCAGCACCCACAGCCTAACGGAGCCCAATGAGCAGTTCTTC; CDR3: CASTHSLTEPNEQFF; J: TRBJ2-1; D: -; size: -; V: TRBV4-1
DNA: TGTGCCAGTAGCCCCAGGGTTATGAACACTGAAGCTTTCTTT; CDR3: CASSPRVMNTEAFF; J: TRBJ1-1; D: -; size: once; V: TRBV19
DNA: TGTGCCAGCAGGCCGTTTCAGGCTGGCTACACCTTC; CDR3: CASRPFQAGYTF; J: TRBJ1-2; D: -; size: -; V: TRBV2
DNA: TGTGCCAGCTCACCACCCAGCTTGCCAGGCCTCTCCTACGAGCAGTACTTC; CDR3: CASSPPSLPGLSYEQYF; J: TRBJ2-7; D: -; size: -; V: TRBV18
DNA: TGTGCCAGCTCCGGGACTAGCTTCAATGAGCAGTTCTTC; CDR3: CASSGTSFNEQFF; J: TRBJ2-1; D: TRBD2; size: -; V: TRBV2
DNA: TGCGCCAGCAGCTTGGAATTGGGGGCCGGGGATACGCAGTATTTT; CDR3: CASSLELGAGDTQYF; J: TRBJ2-3; D: -; size: -; V: TRBV5-1
DNA: TGTGCCAGCAGTTCATACGAGCTTCAGCCCCAGCATTTT; CDR3: CASSSYELQPQHF; J: TRBJ1-5; D: -; size: -; V: TRBV7-9
DNA: TGTGCCAGCAGTGGAGGGAATATGGAGGATGGCTACACCTTC; CDR3: CASSGGNMEDGYTF; J: TRBJ1-2; D: -; size: -; V: TRBV2
DNA: TGTGCCTGGAGTGTCGAGGGCGGGGCCCAAGAGACCCAGTACTTC; CDR3: CAWSVEGGAQETQYF; J: TRBJ2-5; D: -; size: -; V: TRBV30
DNA: TGTGCCTGTCACAGGGGTGGAAATGAAAAACTGTTTTTT; CDR3: CACHRGGNEKLFF; J: TRBJ1-4; D: TRBD1; size: -; V: TRBV30
DNA: TGTGCCAGCTCACTGACAGAAAATCAGCCCCAGCATTTT; CDR3: CASSLTENQPQHF; J: TRBJ1-5; D: -; size: -; V: TRBV18
DNA: TGCGCCAGCAGCTCTCAGACAGGGGGCGGGGAGACCCAGTACTTC; CDR3: CASSSQTGGGETQYF; J: TRBJ2-5; D: TRBD1; size: -; V: TRBV5-1
DNA: TGCGCCAGCAGCTTGGGAACAGGGTACTACGAGCAGTACTTC; CDR3: CASSLGTGYYEQYF; J: TRBJ2-7; D: -; size: -; V: TRBV5-1
DNA: TGTGCCAGCAGTTTTGAGAGGTACACTGAAGCTTTCTTT; CDR3: CASSFERYTEAFF; J: TRBJ1-1; D: -; size: -; V: TRBV12-3/TRBV12-4
DNA: TGTGCCAGCAGCTTTCTAGGGAGGGGCACAGATACGCAGTATTTT; CDR3: CASSFLGRGTDTQYF; J: TRBJ2-3; D: TRBD2; size: few; V: TRBV5-4
DNA: TGCGCCAGCAGCCCCCGAGGGGGGGACACCGGGGAGCTGTTTTTT; CDR3: CASSPRGGDTGELFF; J: TRBJ2-2; D: -; size: -; V: TRBV5-1
DNA: TGTGCCAGCGCGGACAGGAACACCGGGGAGCTGTTTTTT; CDR3: CASADRNTGELFF; J: TRBJ2-2; D: -; size: few; V: TRBV2
DNA: TGTGCCAGCAGCGTTGGGACAGGGGAACTATACGAGCAGTACTTC; CDR3: CASSVGTGELYEQYF; J: TRBJ2-7; D: TRBD1; size: -; V: TRBV9
DNA: TGTGCCAGCAGTTTGGATCGGGCGGGGGGGGACTACGGTTCACCCCTCCACTTT; CDR3: CASSLDRAGGDYGSPLHF; J: TRBJ1-6; D: -; size: -; V: TRBV28
DNA: TGCGCCAGCAGCCCGACACTGACCGAGGGTACGCAGTATTTT; CDR3: CASSPTLTEGTQYF; J: TRBJ2-3; D: -; size: -; V: TRBV4-1
DNA: TGTGCCAGCAGTGAAGCGCGGGGTGGGCCTTTGGGCTACACCTTC; CDR3: CASSEARGGPLGYTF; J: TRBJ1-2; D: -; size: -; V: TRBV2
DNA: TGTGCCTGGAGTGAGAGAAATTATAATGGCTACACCTTC; CDR3: CAWSERNYNGYTF; J: TRBJ1-2; D: -; size: -; V: TRBV30
DNA: TGTGCCAGCGGACCTAGCGGGGGGGCCGAGGAGACCCAGTACTTC; CDR3: CASGPSGGAEETQYF; J: TRBJ2-5; D: TRBD2; size: -; V: TRBV7-2
DNA: TGTGCCAGCAGCCCCGAAGAAGGGGGCCTGGATCAGCCCCAGCATTTT; CDR3: CASSPEEGGLDQPQHF; J: TRBJ1-5; D: TRBD1; size: -; V: TRBV14
DNA: TGTGCCACCAGTGATTCCAGGACAGGGCAAGCGGGTGGCTACACCTTC; CDR3: CATSDSRTGQAGGYTF; J: TRBJ1-2; D: TRBD1; size: -; V: TRBV24-1
DNA: TGTGCCAGTAGTATGGGCAGAGATCAGCCCCAGCATTTT; CDR3: CASSMGRDQPQHF; J: TRBJ1-5; D: -; size: -; V: TRBV19
DNA: TGTGCCAGTAGTATCAGCGCAGGGCCCTACGAGCAGTACTTC; CDR3: CASSISAGPYEQYF; J: TRBJ2-7; D: -; size: -; V: TRBV19
DNA: TGTGCCAGCAGTGAAGCGGGAGGAGGGGACGAGCAGTACTTC; CDR3: CASSEAGGGDEQYF; J: TRBJ2-7; D: -; size: -; V: TRBV6-1
DNA: TGTGCCAGCAGTGTTTTGGGCCAGCCCAATCAGCCCCAGCATTTT; CDR3: CASSVLGQPNQPQHF; J: TRBJ1-5; D: -; size: -; V: TRBV2
DNA: TGTGCCAGCAGGATAGCGGGGGGCACAGATACGCAGTATTTT; CDR3: CASRIAGGTDTQYF; J: TRBJ2-3; D: TRBD2; size: -; V: TRBV27
DNA: TGCAGCGTTTCCAGCCTCCGGCGGACACAAGAGACCCAGTACTTC; CDR3: CSVSSLRRTQETQYF; J: TRBJ2-5; D: -; size: once; V: TRBV29-1
DNA: TGTGCCAGCAGCGTGGGCCCCCACCCCGGGACAGGGAATGCCTATGGCTACACCTTC; CDR3: CASSVGPHPGTGNAYGYTF; J: TRBJ1-2; D: TRBD1; size: -; V: TRBV9
DNA: TGTGCCAGCAGCTTAACGTCCGGACTAGAAGATTCCCCCTACGAGCAGTACTTC; CDR3: CASSLTSGLEDSPYEQYF; J: TRBJ2-7; D: TRBD2; size: -; V: TRBV7-2
DNA: TGTGCCATAGGGGCGCCGAACACTGAAGCTTTCTTT; CDR3: CAIGAPNTEAFF; J: TRBJ1-1; D: -; size: few; V: TRBV7-9
DNA: TGCGCCAGCAGCGCCTTCTTATTTGATCGGGACAGACAAAACACTGAAGCTTTCTTT; CDR3: CASSAFLFDRDRQNTEAFF; J: TRBJ1-1; D: TRBD1; size: -; V: TRBV5-1
DNA: TGTGCCAGCAGCCCCCAAGTTGGGCTAGCGGGAGGCTACGAGCAGTACTTC; CDR3: CASSPQVGLAGGYEQYF; J: TRBJ2-7; D: TRBD2; size: -; V: TRBV7-2
DNA: TGCGCCAGCAGATGGGGAGTGGAGACTGAAGCTTTCTTT; CDR3: CASRWGVETEAFF; J: TRBJ1-1; D: -; size: -; V: TRBV10-1